These T cell receptor beta chains were read from a single sample in a study of blood T cell repertoires in COVID-19. Data came from immunoSEQ multiplex PCR; TCRdb stores just in-frame clones and leaves some out. This table holds a few hundred thousand clones, around 91% found once. Specimen: peripheral blood. All receptors come from a woman aged 60 to 75 with acute or convalescent COVID-19. Both conserved end residues are part of each CDR3. The order of the fields is J gene, V gene, CDR3 protein.

TRBJ1-4 TRBV3-1/TRBV3-2 CASSQTVGQNEKLFF
TRBJ1-3 TRBV4-1 CASSRKFTSSGNTIYF
TRBJ1-1 TRBV7-2 CASSAQTGRNTEAFF
TRBJ2-7 TRBV18 CASSPRQMSSYEQYF
TRBJ1-2 TRBV29-1 CSVDLVNYGYTF
TRBJ1-5 TRBV5-1 CASSLEASTGGSNQPQHF
TRBJ1-2 TRBV28 CASSLGQGSGYTF
TRBJ2-3 TRBV2 CASSEAGVGTDTQYF
TRBJ2-3 TRBV5-1 CASSLAGTSVTDTQYF
TRBJ1-5 TRBV7-8 CASSRTGVQPQHF
TRBJ2-3 TRBV27 CASSTGGVFSDTQYF
TRBJ2-5 TRBV11-2 CASSVGTRQETQYF
TRBJ1-6 TRBV3-1/TRBV3-2 CASQGGVYNSPLHF
TRBJ2-5 TRBV11-2 CASSPMGQFTQETQYF
TRBJ1-1 TRBV7-2 CASSSDRMNTEAFF
TRBJ2-1 TRBV5-8 CASSLRAGVTYNEQFF
TRBJ2-3 TRBV4-3 CASSPDQGSTDTQYF
TRBJ1-4 TRBV28 CASSDLGTGREKLFF
TRBJ2-7 TRBV10-1 CASSESLGQGNYEQYF
TRBJ2-5 TRBV5-1 CASSAGTSGSQETQYF
TRBJ1-5 TRBV19 CASRRIRNSNQPQHF
TRBJ2-5 TRBV27 CASSRGQGAQETQYF
TRBJ1-1 TRBV28 CASRLRTYMNTEAFF
TRBJ1-2 TRBV29-1 CSVRVGGANYGYTF
TRBJ2-1 TRBV5-4 CASSQLYRDTYNEQFF
TRBJ1-1 TRBV7-9 CASSLADFTEAFF
TRBJ2-1 TRBV28 CASRFASYEQFF
TRBJ1-5 TRBV6-6 CASSHRFVTGANPLYSNQPQHF